The clone carrying this T cell receptor (beta chain) was observed at least ten times. The data derive from a study of blood T cells in healthy people across ages. CDR3 size: 13 residues. The germline V and J ends were trimmed by 7 bases and 4 bases, with 13 bases remaining between them. With a J-beta primer mix and a sample-barcoded 5' primer, a second PCR ran about 7 to 12 cycles. TCRdb used MiXCR to reprocess the 5' RACE reads, holding one entry per CDR3 protein. The sample holds hundreds of thousands of distinct CDR3 sequences, approximately 30% seen once. Per sample, at least 6 micrograms of total RNA were extracted.

The TCR was taken from a woman older than 75 in good health. Sample: blood. V and J are TRBV12-3 or TRBV12-4 and TRBJ1-1; no firm D call. As DNA, the CDR3 is TGTGCCAGCACCCCCCGGGTGGGCACTGAAGCTTTCTTT. It specifies CASTPRVGTEAFF.